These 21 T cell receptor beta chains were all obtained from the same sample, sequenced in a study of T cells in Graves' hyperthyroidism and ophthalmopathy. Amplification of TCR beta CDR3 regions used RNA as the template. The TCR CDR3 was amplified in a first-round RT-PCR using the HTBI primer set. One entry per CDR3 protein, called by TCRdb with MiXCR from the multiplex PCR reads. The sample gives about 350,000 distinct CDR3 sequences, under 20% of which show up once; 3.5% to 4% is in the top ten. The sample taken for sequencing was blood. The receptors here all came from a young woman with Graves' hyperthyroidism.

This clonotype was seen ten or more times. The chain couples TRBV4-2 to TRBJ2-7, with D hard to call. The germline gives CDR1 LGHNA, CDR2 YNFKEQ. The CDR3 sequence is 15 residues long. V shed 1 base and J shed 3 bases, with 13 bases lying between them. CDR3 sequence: CASSQALEAVYEQYF. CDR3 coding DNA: TGTGCCAGCAGCCAAGCCCTTGAGGCCGTCTACGAGCAGTACTTC.

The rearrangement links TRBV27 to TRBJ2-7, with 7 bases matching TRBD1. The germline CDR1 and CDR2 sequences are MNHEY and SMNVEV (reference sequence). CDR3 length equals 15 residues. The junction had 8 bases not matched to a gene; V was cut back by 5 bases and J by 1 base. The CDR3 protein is CASSISQGPSYEQYF. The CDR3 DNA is TGTGCCAGCAGTATTTCACAGGGGCCTTCCTACGAGCAGTACTTC.

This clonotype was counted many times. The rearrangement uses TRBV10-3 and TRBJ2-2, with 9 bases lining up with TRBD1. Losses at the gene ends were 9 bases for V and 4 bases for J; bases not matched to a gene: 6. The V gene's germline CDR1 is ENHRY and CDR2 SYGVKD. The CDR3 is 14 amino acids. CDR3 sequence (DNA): TGTGCCATTTGGACAGGGGCGACCACCGGGGAGCTGTTTTTT. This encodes CAIWTGATTGELFF.

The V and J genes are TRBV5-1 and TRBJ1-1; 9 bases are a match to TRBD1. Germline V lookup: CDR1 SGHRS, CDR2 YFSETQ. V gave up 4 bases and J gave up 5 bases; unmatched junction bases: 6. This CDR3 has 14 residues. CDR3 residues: CASSQTGGPTEAFF. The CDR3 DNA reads TGCGCCAGCAGCCAGACAGGGGGTCCGACTGAAGCTTTCTTT.

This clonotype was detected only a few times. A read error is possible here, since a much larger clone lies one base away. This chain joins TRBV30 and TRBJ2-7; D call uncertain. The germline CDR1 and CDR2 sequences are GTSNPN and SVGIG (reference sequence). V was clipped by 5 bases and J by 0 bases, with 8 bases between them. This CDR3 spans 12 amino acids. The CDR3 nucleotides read TGTGCCTGGGAGGTGGGCTCCTACGAGCAGTACTTC. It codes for CAWEVGSYEQYF.

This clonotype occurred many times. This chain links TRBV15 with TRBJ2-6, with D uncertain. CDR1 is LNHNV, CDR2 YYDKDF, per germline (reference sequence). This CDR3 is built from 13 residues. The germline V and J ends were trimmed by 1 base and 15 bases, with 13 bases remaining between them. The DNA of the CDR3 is TGTGCCACCAGCAGAGTGGGGATGAGAGACCTGACTTTC. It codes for CATSRVGMRDLTF.

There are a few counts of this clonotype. CDR3 in DNA: TGTGCCAGCAGAGTCGGGACAGGGTTCACCGGGGAGCTGTTTTTT. Protein product: CASRVGTGFTGELFF. This chain uses TRBV2 with TRBJ2-2; 9 positions agree with TRBD1. The length of the CDR3 is 15 residues. V lost 6 bases and J lost 4; bases outside the gene matches: 6. CDR1 is SNHLY, CDR2 FYNNEI, per germline.

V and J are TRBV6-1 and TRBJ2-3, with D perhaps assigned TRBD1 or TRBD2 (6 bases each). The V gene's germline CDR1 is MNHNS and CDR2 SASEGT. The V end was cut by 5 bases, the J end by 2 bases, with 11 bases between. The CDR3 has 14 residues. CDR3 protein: CASSRWGATDTQYF. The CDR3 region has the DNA TGTGCCAGCAGTCGCTGGGGGGCCACAGATACGCAGTATTTT.

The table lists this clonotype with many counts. This chain's CDR3 is CASRVQDGNYGYTF. The CDR3 DNA follows: TGTGCCAGCAGGGTACAGGACGGGAACTATGGCTACACCTTC. The chain uses TRBV2 and TRBJ1-2, with a possible D match to TRBD1 (5 bases). The CDR3 is 14 amino acids. Looked up from germline, CDR1 is SNHLY and CDR2 is FYNNEI. Trimming took 6 bases from V and 2 from J, leaving 13 bases between them.

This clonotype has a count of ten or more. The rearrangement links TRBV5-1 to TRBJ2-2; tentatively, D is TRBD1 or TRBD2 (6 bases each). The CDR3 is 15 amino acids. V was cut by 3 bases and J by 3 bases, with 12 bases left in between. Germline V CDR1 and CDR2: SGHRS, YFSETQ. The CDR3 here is CASSSLRGHTGELFF. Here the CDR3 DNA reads TGCGCCAGCAGCTCTCTACGGGGGCACACCGGGGAGCTGTTTTTT.

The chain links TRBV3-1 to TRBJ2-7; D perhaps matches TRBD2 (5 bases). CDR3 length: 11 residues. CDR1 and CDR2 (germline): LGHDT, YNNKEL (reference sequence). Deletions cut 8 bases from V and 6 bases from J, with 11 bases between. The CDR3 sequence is CASAGGSEQYF. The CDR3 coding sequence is TGTGCCAGCGCAGGTGGGAGCGAGCAGTACTTC.

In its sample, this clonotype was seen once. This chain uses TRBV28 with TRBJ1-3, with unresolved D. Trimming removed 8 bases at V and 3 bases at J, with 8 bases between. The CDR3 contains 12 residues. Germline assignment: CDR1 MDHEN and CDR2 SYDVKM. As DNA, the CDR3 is TGTGCCAGCCGCGGCATTGGAAACACCATATATTTT. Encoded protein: CASRGIGNTIYF.

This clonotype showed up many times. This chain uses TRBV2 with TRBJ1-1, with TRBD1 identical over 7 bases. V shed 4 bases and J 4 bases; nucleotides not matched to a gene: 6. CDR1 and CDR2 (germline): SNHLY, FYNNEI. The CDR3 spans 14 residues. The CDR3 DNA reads TGTGCCAGCAGTGCCGACAGGGTGTCCACTGAAGCTTTCTTT. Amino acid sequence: CASSADRVSTEAFF.

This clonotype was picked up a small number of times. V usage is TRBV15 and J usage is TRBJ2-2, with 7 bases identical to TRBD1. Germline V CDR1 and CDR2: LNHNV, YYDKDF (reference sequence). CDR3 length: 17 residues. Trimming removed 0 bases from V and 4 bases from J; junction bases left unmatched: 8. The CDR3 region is CATSRDLTGERTGELFF. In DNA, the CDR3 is TGTGCCACCAGCAGAGATCTCACAGGGGAACGCACCGGGGAGCTGTTTTTT. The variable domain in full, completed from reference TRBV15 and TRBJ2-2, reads DAMVIQNPRYQVTQFGKPVTLSCSQTLNHNVMYWYQQKSSQAPKLLFHYYDKDFNNEADTPDNFQSRRPNTSFCFLDIRSPGLGDTAMYLCATSRDLTGERTGELFFGEGSRLTVL.

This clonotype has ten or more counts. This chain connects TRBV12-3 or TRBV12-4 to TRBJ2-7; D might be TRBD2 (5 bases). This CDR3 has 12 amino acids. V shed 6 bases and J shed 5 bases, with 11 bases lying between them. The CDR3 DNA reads TGTGCCAGCAGCCACCAGAGGGACGAGCAGTACTTC. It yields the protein CASSHQRDEQYF.

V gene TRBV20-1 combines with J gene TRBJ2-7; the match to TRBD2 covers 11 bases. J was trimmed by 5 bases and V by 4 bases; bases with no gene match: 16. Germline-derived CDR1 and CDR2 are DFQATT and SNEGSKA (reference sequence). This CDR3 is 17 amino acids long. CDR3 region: CSAMTSLTSGRIHEQYF. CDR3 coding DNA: TGCAGTGCTATGACTTCCCTCACTAGCGGGAGAATCCACGAGCAGTACTTC.

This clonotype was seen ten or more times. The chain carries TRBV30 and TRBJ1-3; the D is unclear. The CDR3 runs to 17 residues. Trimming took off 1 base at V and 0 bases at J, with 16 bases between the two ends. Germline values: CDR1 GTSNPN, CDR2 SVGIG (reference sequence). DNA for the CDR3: TGTGCCTGGAGTGGCCCTTCCCCACGCTCCTCTGGAAACACCATATATTTT. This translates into CAWSGPSPRSSGNTIYF.

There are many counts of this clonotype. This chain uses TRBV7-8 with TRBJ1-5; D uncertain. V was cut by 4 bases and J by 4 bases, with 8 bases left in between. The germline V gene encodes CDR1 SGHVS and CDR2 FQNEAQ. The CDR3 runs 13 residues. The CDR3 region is CASSYQANQPQHF. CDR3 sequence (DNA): TGTGCCAGCAGCTATCAGGCGAATCAGCCCCAGCATTTT.

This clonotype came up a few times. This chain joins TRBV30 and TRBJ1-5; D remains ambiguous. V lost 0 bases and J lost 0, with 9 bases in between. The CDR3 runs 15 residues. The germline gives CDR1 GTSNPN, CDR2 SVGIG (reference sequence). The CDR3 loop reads CAWSVMGSSNQPQHF. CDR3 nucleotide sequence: TGTGCCTGGAGTGTAATGGGGTCTAGCAATCAGCCCCAGCATTTT.

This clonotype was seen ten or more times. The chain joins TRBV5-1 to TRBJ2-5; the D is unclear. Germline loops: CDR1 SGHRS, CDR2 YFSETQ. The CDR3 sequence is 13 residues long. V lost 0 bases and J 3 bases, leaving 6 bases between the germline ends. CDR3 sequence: CASSLEGKETQYF. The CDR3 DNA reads TGCGCCAGCAGCTTGGAGGGAAAAGAGACCCAGTACTTC.

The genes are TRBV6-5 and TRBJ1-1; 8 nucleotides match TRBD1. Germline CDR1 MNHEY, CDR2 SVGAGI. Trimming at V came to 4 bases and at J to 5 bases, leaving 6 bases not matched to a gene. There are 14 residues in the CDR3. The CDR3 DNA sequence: TGTGCCAGCAGTTCCCGGACAGGGCCAACTGAAGCTTTCTTT. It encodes CASSSRTGPTEAFF.